This TCR beta chain is from a study of T cell responses to AZD1222 COVID-19 vaccine. Study-wide points: Targeting of unmutated variant regions was reportedly seen in nearly half of spike-specific TCRs. The span of vaccine-associated CD4 TCRs extended across spike, with dominance at 160-218 and 743-854.

TCRdb's table, derived via immunoSEQ multiplex PCR, lists solely in-frame clones and lacks some. This table has some 100,000 clones, over 75% appearing once. This clone was detected once. Its target is not known. The germline V gene has CDR1 SGDLS and CDR2 YYNGEE. Trimming removed 7 bases from V and 1 base from J; junction bases left unmatched: 3. The CDR3 extends over 13 amino acids. The sequence derives from an adult in good health. Source: peripheral blood, taken on day 0 of AZD1222 vaccination. This sequence joins TRBV9 and TRBJ2-3; TRBD2 agrees at 7 bases. This CDR3 reads CASRRGGTDTQYF. The CDR3 DNA reads TGTGCCAGCCGTCGGGGGGGCACAGATACGCAGTATTTT.